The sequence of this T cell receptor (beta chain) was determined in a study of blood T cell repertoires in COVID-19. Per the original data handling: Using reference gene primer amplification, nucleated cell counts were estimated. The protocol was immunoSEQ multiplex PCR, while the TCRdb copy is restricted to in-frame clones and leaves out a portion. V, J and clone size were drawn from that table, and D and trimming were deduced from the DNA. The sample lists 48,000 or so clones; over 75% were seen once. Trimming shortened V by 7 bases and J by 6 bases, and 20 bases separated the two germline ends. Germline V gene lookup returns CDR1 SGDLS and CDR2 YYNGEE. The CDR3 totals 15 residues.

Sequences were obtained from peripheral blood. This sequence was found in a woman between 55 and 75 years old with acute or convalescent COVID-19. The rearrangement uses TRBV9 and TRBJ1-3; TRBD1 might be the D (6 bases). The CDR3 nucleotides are TGTGCCAGCGGAAGAGGGGGGGGCGATGAAAACACCATATATTTT. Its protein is CASGRGGGDENTIYF.